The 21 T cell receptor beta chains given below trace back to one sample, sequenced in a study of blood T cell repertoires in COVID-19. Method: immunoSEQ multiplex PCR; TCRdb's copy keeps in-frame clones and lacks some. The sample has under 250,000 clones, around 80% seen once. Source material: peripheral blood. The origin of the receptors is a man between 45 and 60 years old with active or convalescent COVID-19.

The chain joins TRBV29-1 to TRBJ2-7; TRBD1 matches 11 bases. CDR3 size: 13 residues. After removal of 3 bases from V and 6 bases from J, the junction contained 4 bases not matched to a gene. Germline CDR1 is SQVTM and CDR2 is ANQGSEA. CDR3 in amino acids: CSVEDRGRFEQYF. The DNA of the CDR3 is TGCAGCGTTGAGGACAGGGGGCGCTTCGAGCAGTACTTC.

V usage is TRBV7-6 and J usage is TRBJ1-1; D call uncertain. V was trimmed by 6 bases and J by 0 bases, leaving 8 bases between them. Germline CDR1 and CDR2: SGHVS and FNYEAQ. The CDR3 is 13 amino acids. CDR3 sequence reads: CASSPTVNTEAFF. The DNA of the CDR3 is TGTGCCAGCAGTCCTACGGTGAACACTGAAGCTTTCTTT.

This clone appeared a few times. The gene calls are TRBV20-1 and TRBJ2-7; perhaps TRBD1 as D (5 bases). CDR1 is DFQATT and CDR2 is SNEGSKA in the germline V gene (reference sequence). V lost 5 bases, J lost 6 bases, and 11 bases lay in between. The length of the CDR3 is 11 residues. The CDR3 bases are TGCAGTGCTCGAAGGGGTCTCGAGCAGTACTTC. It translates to CSARRGLEQYF.

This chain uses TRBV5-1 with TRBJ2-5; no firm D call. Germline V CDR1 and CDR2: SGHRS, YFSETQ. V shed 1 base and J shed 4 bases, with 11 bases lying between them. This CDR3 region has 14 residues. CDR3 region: CASSLRGTGETQYF. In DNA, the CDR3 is TGCGCCAGCAGCTTGAGAGGTACGGGAGAGACCCAGTACTTC.

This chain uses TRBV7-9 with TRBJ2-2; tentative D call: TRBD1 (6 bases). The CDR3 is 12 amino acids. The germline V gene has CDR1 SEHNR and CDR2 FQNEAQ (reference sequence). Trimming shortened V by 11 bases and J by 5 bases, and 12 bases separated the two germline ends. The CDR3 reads CASRGGTGELFF. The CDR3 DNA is TGTGCCTCCCGAGGGGGAACCGGGGAGCTGTTTTTT.

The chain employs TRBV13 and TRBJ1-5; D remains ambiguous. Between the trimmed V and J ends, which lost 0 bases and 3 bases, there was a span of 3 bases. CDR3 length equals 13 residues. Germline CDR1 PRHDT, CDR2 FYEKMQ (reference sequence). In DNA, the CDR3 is TGTGCCAGCAGCTTAGGCTCCAATCAGCCCCAGCATTTT. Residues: CASSLGSNQPQHF.

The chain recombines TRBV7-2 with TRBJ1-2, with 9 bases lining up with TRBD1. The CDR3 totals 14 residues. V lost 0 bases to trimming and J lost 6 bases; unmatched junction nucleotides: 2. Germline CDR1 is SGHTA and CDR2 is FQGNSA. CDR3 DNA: TGTGCCAGCAGCTTAGCTGGGACAGGGCATGGCTACACCTTC. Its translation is CASSLAGTGHGYTF.

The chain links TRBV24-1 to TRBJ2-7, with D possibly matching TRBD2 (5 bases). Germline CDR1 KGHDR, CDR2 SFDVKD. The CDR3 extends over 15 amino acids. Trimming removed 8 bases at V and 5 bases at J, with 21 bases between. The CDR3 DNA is TGTGCCACCAACCCCAAACTAGGATCGTCGCACGAGCAGTACTTC. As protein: CATNPKLGSSHEQYF.

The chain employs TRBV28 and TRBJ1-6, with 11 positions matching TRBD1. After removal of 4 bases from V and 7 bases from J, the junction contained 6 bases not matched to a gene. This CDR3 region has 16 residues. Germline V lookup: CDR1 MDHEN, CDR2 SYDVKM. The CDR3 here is CASSWPGQGENSPLHF. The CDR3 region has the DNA TGTGCCAGCAGTTGGCCGGGACAGGGGGAGAATTCACCCCTCCACTTT.

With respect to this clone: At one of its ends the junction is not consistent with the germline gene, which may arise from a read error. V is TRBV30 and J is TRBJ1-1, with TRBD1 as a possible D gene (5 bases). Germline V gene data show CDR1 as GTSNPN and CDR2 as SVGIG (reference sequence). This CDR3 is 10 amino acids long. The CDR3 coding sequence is TGTGCCCTTGTGGCGGTCTGGGGGGTCTTT. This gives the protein CALVAVWGVF.

CDR3 sequence: CASSFADRGETQYF. The CDR3 coding sequence is TGTGCCAGCAGTTTTGCGGACAGGGGGGAGACCCAGTACTTC. The chain is built from TRBV28 and TRBJ2-5; TRBD1 aligns across 10 bases. The CDR3 spans 14 residues. Germline V CDR1 and CDR2: MDHEN, SYDVKM. V gave up 3 bases and J gave up 5 bases; unmatched junction bases: 3.

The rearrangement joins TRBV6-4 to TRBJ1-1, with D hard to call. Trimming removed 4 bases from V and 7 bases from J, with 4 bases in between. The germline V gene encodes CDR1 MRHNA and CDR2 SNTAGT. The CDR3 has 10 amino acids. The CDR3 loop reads CASSAHEAFF. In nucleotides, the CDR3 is TGTGCCAGCAGTGCCCATGAAGCTTTCTTT.

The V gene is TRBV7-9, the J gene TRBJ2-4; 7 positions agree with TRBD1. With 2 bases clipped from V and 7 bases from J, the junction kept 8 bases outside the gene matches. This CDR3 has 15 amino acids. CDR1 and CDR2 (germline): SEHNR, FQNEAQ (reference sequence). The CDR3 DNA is TGTGCCAGCAGCTTACCTGCAGGGGGTATTAACATTCAGTACTTC. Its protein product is CASSLPAGGINIQYF.

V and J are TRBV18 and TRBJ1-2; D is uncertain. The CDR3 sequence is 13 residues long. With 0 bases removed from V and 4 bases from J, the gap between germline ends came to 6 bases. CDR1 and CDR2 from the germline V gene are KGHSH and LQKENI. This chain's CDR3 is CASSPPTSYGYTF. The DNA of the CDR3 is TGTGCCAGCTCACCACCTACCAGCTATGGCTACACCTTC.

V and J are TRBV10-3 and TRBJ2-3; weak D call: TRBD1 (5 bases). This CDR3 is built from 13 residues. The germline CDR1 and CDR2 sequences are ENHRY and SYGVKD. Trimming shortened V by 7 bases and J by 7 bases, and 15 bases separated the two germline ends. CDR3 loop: CAITTGRGNTQYF. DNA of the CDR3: TGTGCCATCACAACCGGAAGGGGAAATACGCAGTATTTT.

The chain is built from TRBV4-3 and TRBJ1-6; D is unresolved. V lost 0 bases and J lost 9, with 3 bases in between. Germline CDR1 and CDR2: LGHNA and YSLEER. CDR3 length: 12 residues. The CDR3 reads CASSQDRSPLHF. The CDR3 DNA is TGCGCCAGCAGCCAAGATCGTTCACCCCTCCACTTT.

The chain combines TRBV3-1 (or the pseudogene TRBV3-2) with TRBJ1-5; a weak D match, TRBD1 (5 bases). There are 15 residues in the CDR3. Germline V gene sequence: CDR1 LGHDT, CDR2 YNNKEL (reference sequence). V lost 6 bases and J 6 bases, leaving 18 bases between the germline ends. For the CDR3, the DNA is TGTGCCAGCAGTCCCGGACATCCGGCCTCTCAGCCCCAGCATTTT. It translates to CASSPGHPASQPQHF.

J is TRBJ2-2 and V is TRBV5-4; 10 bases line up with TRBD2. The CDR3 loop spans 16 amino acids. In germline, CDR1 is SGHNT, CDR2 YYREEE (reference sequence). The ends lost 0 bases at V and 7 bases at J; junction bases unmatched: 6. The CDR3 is CASSLALAGAGGELFF. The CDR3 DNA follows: TGTGCCAGCAGCTTGGCGCTAGCGGGAGCGGGCGGGGAGCTGTTTTTT.

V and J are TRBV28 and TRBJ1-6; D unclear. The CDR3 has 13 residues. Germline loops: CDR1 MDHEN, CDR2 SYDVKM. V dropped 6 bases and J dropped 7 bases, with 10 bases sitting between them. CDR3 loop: CASRSGGNSPLHF. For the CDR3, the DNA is TGTGCCAGCAGGAGCGGAGGAAATTCACCCCTCCACTTT.

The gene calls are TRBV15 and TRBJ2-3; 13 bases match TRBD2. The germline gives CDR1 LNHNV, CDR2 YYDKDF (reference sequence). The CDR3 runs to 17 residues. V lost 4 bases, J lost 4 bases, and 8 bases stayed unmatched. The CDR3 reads CATSNSALAGGPDTQYF. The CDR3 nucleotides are TGTGCCACCAGCAACTCGGCACTAGCGGGGGGGCCAGATACGCAGTATTTT.

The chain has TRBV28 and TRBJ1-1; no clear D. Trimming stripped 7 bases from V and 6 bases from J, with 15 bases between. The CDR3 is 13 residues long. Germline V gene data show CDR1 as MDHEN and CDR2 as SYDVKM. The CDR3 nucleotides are TGTGCCAGCACCCCTGAGGTTAGGTCTGAAGCTTTCTTT. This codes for CASTPEVRSEAFF.